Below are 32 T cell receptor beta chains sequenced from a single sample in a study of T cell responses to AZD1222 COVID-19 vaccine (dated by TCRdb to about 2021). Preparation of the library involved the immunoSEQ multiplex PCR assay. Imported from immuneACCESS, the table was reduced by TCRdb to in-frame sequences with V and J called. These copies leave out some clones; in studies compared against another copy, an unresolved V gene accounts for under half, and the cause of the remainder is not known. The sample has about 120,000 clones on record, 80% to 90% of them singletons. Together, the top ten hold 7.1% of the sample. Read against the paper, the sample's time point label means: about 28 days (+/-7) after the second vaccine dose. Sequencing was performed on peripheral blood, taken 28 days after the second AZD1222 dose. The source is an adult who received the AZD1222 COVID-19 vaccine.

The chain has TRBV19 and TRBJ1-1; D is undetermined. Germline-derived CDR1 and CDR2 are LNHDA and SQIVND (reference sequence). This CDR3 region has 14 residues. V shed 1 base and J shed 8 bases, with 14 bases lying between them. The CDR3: CASSIGATVGEAFF. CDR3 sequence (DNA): TGTGCCAGTAGTATAGGGGCCACGGTTGGAGAAGCTTTCTTT.

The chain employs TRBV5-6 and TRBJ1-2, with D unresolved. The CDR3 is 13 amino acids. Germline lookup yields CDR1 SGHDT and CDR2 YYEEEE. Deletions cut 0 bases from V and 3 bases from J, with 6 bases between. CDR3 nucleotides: TGTGCCAGCAGCTTGGGAGGAGACTATGGCTACACCTTC. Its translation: CASSLGGDYGYTF. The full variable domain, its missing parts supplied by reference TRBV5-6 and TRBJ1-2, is DAGVTQSPTHLIKTRGQQVTLRCSPKSGHDTVSWYQQALGQGPQFIFQYYEEEERQRGNFPDRFSGHQFPNYSSELNVNALLLGDSALYLCASSLGGDYGYTFGSGTRLTVV.

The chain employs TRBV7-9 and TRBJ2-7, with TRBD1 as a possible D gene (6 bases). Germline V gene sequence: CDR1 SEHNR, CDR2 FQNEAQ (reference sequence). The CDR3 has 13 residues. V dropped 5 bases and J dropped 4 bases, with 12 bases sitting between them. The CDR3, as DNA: TGTGCCAGCAGCCGTGGGACACTATACGAGCAGTACTTC. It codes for CASSRGTLYEQYF.

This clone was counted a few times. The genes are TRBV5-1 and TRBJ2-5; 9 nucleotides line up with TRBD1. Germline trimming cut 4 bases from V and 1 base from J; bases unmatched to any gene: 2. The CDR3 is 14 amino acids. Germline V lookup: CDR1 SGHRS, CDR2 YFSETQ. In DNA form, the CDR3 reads TGCGCCAGCAGCCTGGACAGGGGCCAAGAGACCCAGTACTTC. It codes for CASSLDRGQETQYF.

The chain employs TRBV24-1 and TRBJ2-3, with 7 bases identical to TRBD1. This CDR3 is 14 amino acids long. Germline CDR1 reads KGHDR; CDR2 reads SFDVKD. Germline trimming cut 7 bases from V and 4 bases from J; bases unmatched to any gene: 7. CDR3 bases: TGTGCCACCAGAGGGGGCTTCAAGTCAGATACGCAGTATTTT. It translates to CATRGGFKSDTQYF.

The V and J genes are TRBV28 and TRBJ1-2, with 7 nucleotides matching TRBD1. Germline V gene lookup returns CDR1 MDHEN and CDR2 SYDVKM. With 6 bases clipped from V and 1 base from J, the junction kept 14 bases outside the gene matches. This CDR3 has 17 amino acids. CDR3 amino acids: CASREWTRTGDNYGYTF. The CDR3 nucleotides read TGTGCCAGCAGGGAATGGACGAGGACAGGAGATAACTATGGCTACACCTTC.

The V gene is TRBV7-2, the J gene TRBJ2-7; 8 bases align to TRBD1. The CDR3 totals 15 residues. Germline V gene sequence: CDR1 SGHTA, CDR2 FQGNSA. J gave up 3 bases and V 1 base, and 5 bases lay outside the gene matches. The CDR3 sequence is CASSLGQGRNYEQYF. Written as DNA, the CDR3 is TGTGCCAGCAGCTTAGGACAGGGGCGCAACTACGAGCAGTACTTC. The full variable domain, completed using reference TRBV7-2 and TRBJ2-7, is GAGVSQSPSNKVTEKGKDVELRCDPISGHTALYWYRQSLGQGLEFLIYFQGNSAPDKSGLPSDRFSAERTGGSVSTLTIQRTQQEDSAVYLCASSLGQGRNYEQYFGPGTRLTVT.

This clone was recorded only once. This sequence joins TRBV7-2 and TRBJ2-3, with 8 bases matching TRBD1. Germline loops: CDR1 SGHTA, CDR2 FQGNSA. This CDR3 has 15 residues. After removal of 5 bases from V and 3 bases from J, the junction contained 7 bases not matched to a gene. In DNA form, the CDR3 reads TGTGCCAGCAGCCCAACCGGGACAGGTACAGATACGCAGTATTTT. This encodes CASSPTGTGTDTQYF.

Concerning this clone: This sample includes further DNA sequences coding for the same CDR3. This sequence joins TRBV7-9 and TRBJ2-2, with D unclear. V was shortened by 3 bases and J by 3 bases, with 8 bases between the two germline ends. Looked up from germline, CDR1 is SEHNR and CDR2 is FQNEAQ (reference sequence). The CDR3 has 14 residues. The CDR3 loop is CASSLSGHTGELFF. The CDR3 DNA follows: TGTGCCAGCAGCTTGTCCGGGCACACCGGGGAGCTGTTTTTT.

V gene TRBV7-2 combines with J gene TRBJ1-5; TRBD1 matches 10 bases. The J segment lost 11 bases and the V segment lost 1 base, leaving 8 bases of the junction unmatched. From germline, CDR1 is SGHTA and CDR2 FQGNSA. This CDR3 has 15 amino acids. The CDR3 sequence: CASSLDGTGEGTQHF. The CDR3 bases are TGTGCCAGCAGCTTAGATGGGACAGGGGAGGGGACCCAGCATTTT.

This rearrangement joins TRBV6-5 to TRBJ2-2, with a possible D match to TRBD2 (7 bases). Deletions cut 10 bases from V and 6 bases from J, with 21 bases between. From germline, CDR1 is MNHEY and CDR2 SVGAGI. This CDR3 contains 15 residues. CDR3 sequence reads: CATTKGGAPPGELFF. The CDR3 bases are TGTGCCACCACCAAGGGGGGGGCCCCCCCCGGGGAGCTGTTTTTT.

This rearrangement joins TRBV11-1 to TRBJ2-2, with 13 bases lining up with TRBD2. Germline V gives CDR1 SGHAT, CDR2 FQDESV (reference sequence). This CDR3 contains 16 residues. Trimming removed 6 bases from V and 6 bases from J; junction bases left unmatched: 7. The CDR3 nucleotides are TGTGCCAGCAGACGAACTAGCGGGGGGGCGGCCGGGGAGCTGTTTTTT. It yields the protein CASRRTSGGAAGELFF.

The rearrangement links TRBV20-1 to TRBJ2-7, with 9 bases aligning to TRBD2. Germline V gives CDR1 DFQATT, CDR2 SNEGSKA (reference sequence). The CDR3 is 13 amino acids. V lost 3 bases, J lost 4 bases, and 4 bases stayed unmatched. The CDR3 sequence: CSASGGRGYEQYF. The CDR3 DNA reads TGCAGTGCTAGTGGCGGGAGGGGGTACGAGCAGTACTTC.

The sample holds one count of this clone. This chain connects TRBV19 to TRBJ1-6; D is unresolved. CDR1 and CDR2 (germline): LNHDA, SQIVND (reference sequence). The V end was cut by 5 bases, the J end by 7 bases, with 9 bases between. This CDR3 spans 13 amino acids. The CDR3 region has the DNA TGTGCCAGTAGTCCCACGGGGAATTCACCCCTCCACTTT. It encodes CASSPTGNSPLHF.

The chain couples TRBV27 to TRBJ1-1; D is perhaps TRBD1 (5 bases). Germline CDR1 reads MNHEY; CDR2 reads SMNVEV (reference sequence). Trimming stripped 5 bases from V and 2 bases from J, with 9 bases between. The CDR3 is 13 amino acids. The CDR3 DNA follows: TGTGCCAGCAGTCCCCAGGGTAACACTGAAGCTTTCTTT. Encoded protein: CASSPQGNTEAFF.

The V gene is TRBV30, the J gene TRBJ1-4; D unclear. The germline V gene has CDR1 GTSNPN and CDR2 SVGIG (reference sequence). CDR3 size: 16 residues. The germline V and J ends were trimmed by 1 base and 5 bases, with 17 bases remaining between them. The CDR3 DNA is TGTGCCTGGAGTGGAGGGTTTTTAAGGAGGAATGAAAAACTGTTTTTT. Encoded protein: CAWSGGFLRRNEKLFF.

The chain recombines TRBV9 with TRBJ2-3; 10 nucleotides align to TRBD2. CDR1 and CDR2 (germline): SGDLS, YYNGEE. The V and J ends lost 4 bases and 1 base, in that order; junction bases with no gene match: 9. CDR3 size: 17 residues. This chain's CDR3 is CASSPGLAGGGTDTQYF. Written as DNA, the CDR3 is TGTGCCAGCAGCCCCGGCTTAGCGGGGGGCGGCACAGATACGCAGTATTTT.

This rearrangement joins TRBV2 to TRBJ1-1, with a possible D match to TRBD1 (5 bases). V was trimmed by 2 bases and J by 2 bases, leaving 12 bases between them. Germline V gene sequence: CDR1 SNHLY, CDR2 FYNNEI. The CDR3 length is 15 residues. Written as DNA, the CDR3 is TGTGCCAGCAGTGAAATTCGACAGCCAAACACTGAAGCTTTCTTT. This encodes CASSEIRQPNTEAFF.

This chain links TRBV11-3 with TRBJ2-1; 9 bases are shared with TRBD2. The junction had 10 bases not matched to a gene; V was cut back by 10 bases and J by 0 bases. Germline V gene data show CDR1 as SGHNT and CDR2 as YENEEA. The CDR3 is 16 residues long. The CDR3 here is CATTLAGESSYNEQFF. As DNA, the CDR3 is TGTGCCACCACCTTAGCGGGGGAAAGCTCCTACAATGAGCAGTTCTTC.

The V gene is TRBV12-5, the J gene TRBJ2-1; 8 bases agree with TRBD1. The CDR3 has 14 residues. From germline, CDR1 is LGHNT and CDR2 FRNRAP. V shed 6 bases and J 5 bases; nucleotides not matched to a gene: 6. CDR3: CASGPGQGNNEQFF. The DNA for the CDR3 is TGTGCTAGTGGCCCAGGACAGGGTAACAATGAGCAGTTCTTC.

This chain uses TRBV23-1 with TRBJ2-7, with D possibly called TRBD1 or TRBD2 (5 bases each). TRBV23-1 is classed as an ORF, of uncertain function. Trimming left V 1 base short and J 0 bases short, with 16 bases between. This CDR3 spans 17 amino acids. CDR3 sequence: CASSQWDRDRPSYEQYF. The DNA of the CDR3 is TGCGCCAGCAGTCAATGGGACCGAGATCGACCCTCCTACGAGCAGTACTTC.

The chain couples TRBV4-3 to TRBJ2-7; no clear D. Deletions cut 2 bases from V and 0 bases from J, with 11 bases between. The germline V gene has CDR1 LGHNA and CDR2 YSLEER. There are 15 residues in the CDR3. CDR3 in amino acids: CASSQLWTVSYEQYF. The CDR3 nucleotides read TGCGCCAGCAGCCAACTTTGGACCGTCTCCTACGAGCAGTACTTC.

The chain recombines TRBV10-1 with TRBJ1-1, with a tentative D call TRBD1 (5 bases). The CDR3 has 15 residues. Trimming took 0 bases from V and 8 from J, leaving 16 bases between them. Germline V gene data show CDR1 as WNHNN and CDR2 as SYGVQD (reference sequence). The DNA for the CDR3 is TGCGCCAGCAGTGAGTCGGAGGGGCGCTTGGCCGAAGCTTTCTTT. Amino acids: CASSESEGRLAEAFF.

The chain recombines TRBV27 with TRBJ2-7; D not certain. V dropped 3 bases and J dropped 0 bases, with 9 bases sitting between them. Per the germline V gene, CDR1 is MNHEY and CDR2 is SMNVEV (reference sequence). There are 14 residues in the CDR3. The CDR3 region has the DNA TGTGCCAGCAGTTTGCGGTCGAGCTCCTACGAGCAGTACTTC. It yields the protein CASSLRSSSYEQYF.

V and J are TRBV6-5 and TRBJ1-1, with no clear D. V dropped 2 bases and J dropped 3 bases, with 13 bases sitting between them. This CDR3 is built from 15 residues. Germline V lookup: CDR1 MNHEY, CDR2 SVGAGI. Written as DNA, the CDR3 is TGTGCCAGCAGTTACGACGGCGACGGGTACACTGAAGCTTTCTTT. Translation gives CASSYDGDGYTEAFF.

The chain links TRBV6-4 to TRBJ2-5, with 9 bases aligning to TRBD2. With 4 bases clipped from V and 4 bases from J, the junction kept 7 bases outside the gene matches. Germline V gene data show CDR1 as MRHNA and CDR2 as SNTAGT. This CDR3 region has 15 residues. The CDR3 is CASSGRLAVVETQYF. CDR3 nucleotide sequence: TGTGCCAGCAGTGGCCGACTAGCGGTGGTAGAGACCCAGTACTTC.

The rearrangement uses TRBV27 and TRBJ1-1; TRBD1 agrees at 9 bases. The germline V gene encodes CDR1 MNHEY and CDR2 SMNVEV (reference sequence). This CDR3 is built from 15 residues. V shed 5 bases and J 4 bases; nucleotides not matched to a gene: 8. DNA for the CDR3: TGTGCCAGCAGTGTAAAACAGGGGGCAAGCACTGAAGCTTTCTTT. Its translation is CASSVKQGASTEAFF.

This CDR3 reads CASSEGGTVRETQYF. In nucleotides, the CDR3 is TGTGCCAGCAGTGAGGGGGGGACCGTGCGGGAGACCCAGTACTTC. The V gene is TRBV6-1, the J gene TRBJ2-5, with 7 bases aligning to TRBD2. Germline V gene sequence: CDR1 MNHNS, CDR2 SASEGT. With 3 bases clipped from V and 5 bases from J, the junction kept 9 bases outside the gene matches. This CDR3 is built from 15 residues.

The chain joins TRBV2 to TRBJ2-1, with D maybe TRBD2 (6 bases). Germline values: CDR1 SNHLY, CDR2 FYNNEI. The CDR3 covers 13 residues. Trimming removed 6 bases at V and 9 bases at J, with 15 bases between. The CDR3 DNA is TGTGCCAGCAGGGGTTGGACTACCGGTGAGCAGTTCTTC. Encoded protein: CASRGWTTGEQFF.

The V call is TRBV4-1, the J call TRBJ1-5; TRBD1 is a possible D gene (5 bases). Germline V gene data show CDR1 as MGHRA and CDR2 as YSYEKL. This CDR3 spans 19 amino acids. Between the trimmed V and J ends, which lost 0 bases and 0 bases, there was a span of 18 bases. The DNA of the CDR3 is TGCGCCAGCAGCCAAGACCCAGGGTCCAACCGATATAGCAATCAGCCCCAGCATTTT. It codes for CASSQDPGSNRYSNQPQHF.

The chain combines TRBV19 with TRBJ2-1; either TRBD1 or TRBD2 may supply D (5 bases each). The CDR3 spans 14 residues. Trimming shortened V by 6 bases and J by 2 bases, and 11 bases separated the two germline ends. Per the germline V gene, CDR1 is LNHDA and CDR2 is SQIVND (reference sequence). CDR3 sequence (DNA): TGTGCCAGTAGACAGCGGACAACCTACAATGAGCAGTTCTTC. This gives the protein CASRQRTTYNEQFF.

The CDR3: CASSRDRGLYEQYF. CDR3 DNA sequence: TGTGCCAGCAGCCGGGACAGGGGTCTCTACGAGCAGTACTTC. The V call is TRBV5-6, the J call TRBJ2-7; 10 nucleotides align to TRBD1. This CDR3 is built from 14 residues. CDR1 SGHDT and CDR2 YYEEEE come from the germline V gene. V gave up 4 bases and J gave up 3 bases; unmatched junction bases: 4.